This T cell receptor (beta chain) was observed in a study of T cell responses to AZD1222 COVID-19 vaccine (dated by TCRdb to 2020 to 2023). With regard to the full study: A total of just over 230 trial participants underwent TCR sequencing, of whom 207 had received two doses of AZD1222 and 26 had received two doses of the MenACWY control vaccine. Trial participants were enrolled into age subgroups of 18-55, 56-69 and 70-plus years, which contained around 150, 28 and 57 TCR-sequenced participants, respectively.

Explained via the paper, the time point label denotes: baseline before first vaccination. Interpreted using the paper, the treatment or condition label stands for: meningococcal conjugate vaccine given as trial control. Vaccinee samples came from UK trials COV001 and COV002, including a single-blind randomized controlled phase 2/3 trial of AZD1222 (ChAdOx1 nCoV-19) in healthy adults. Trial participant PBMC samples were collected at day 0 and day 28 after the second dose for TCRbeta chain sequencing. Findings and caveats that apply to the study as a whole: The 56-69-year group was small, and its depth increase did not reach significance, likely because of low power. After two AZD1222 doses, both the breadth and the depth of spike-specific TCRs were significantly higher than at day 0 and than in MenACWY recipients. Nearly half of unique spike-specific TCRs reportedly recognized epitopes outside regions mutated in the B.1.351 and B.1.1.7 variants. No day 14 peak-response samples were available, so repertoires were characterized only after the peak T cell response. CD4 TCRs associated with the vaccine covered the entire spike protein, and the dominant responses were in regions 160-218 and 743-854. Conclusions about previously exposed vaccinees are limited, since just 6 or 7 AZD1222 recipients were seropositive for SARS-CoV-2 at baseline. Participants were mostly white British and included more females than males, and it was suggested by the authors that clonal diversity may have been underestimated.

Comment on this clone: Its specific antigen is unknown. No quality values exist for individual bases; no much larger clone is one base distant.

The CDR3 regions of human TCRbeta chains were analyzed by immunosequencing. The source study handled its data this way. TCRs in the repertoires were compared against a reference library of SARS-CoV-2-specific TCRs that had been generated with the MIRA antigen-specificity platform. Breadth was defined as the fraction of unique TCRs that were SARS-CoV-2-associated, and depth was defined as the fraction of total T cells that were SARS-CoV-2-associated. Using the MIRA data, each spike-specific TCR was assigned both to the spike region to which the TCR was reactive and to a CD4 or CD8 class. Log10-transformed breadth and depth values were compared by one-way ANOVA with Sidak's multiple comparisons tests. This immuneACCESS table, as held by TCRdb, lists in-frame sequences with V and J called but not all clones. Of the missing ones, under half trace to an unresolved V gene in checked studies; the others have no known cause. V, J and clone size reflect that table, while D and trimming were determined from the DNA. For this sample the table gives 140,000 to 150,000 clones, of which approximately 78% were detected only once. The ten largest clonotypes hold less than 5% of the sample.

The germline V gene gives CDR1 as SGHDT and CDR2 as YYEEEE. From the cysteine through the phenylalanine, the CDR3 covers 15 amino acids. Kept here is only the CDR3 DNA, which spans 45 bases and is read in frame from base 1. Trimming accounts for 3 bases at V and 8 bases at J, while the number of junction bases matched to no gene is 7. This receptor chain uses TRBV5-6 and TRBJ2-3; TRBD1 lines up with 12 middle nucleotides. Specimen: peripheral blood, collected on day 0 of MenACWY control vaccination. The receptor's source is an adult in good health. The nucleotide sequence reads TGTGCCAGCAGCTACGGGACAGGGGGCTTAGGTACGCAGTATTTT. Translated, this is CASSYGTGGLGTQYF.